The text below deals with one T cell receptor (beta chain). The antigen remains undetermined. The data were obtained in a study of T cells in Graves' hyperthyroidism and ophthalmopathy. RNA transcripts gave rise to amplified TCR beta CDR3 regions. Researchers ran a first-round RT-PCR on the TCR CDR3 using the HTBI primer set. TCRdb analysed the multiplex PCR reads with MiXCR anew, one entry per CDR3 protein. Found here are approximately 720,000 distinct CDR3 sequences, 18% of them singletons; the top ten hold over 15%. Study outcomes and limitations: Ophthalmopathy and stable hyperthyroidism were separated by a 13 V-J model.

The V gene lost 7 bases and the J gene lost 2 bases, with 20 bases spanning the gap. The CDR3 consists of 16 residues. Germline values: CDR1 SQVTM, CDR2 ANQGSEA. The chain couples TRBV29-1 to TRBJ2-2; the D gene is possibly TRBD1 (6 bases). Sequenced: blood. This TCR was recovered from a woman aged 50 to 60 with Graves' hyperthyroidism that later progressed to Graves' ophthalmopathy. The CDR3 sequence is CSATDRGGQNTGELFF. The CDR3 bases are TGCAGCGCCACGGACAGAGGGGGACAAAACACCGGGGAGCTGTTTTTT.